Listed below are T cell receptor beta chains from one sample, sequenced in a study of cytomegalovirus exposure and HLA in healthy donors. Produced via immunoSEQ multiplex PCR; TCRdb's table is partial and in-frame only. The repertoire holds roughly 110,000 clones, with 82% as singletons. What was sequenced was PBMCs. The origin of the receptors is a man in his fifties in good health and CMV-seronegative. CDR3s include the opening cysteine and the closing phenylalanine or tryptophan. A D gene is named only where the DNA matches it firmly. Size tells how often a clone was seen (once, few, many) or the class of an expanded clone, and some rows leave it out.

abundance	d_gene	v_gene	j_gene	CDR3aa	CDR3nt
NA	NA	TRBV11-2	TRBJ2-5	CASSWTGVGETQYF	TGTGCCAGCAGCTGGACGGGGGTAGGAGAGACCCAGTACTTC
NA	NA	TRBV2	TRBJ2-2	CASSPFQTGELFF	TGTGCCAGCAGTCCGTTTCAGACCGGGGAGCTGTTTTTT
NA	NA	TRBV6-4	TRBJ1-5	CASSVDRNQPQHF	TGTGCCAGCAGCGTCGACAGGAATCAGCCCCAGCATTTT
NA	NA	TRBV5-5	TRBJ1-1	CASSPVGGGNTEAFF	TGTGCCAGCAGTCCCGTTGGGGGAGGGAACACTGAAGCTTTCTTT
NA	TRBD1	TRBV4-3	TRBJ1-1	CASSLQGVGSEAFF	TGCGCCAGCAGCCTACAGGGGGTCGGGTCTGAAGCTTTCTTT
NA	NA	TRBV6-1	TRBJ2-5	CASSEYETQYF	TGTGCCAGCAGTGAATATGAGACCCAGTACTTC
NA	NA	TRBV2	TRBJ1-1	CASSIDRMNTEAFF	TGTGCCAGCAGCATAGACAGAATGAACACTGAAGCTTTCTTT
NA	TRBD1	TRBV19	TRBJ1-4	CASIPGTASNEKLFF	TGTGCCAGTATTCCCGGGACAGCGAGTAATGAAAAACTGTTTTTT
NA	TRBD1	TRBV5-1	TRBJ1-4	CASSADRGREKLFF	TGCGCCAGCAGCGCGGACAGGGGGCGCGAAAAACTGTTTTTT
few	NA	TRBV20-1	TRBJ1-1	CSARWATEAFF	TGCAGTGCTAGATGGGCCACTGAAGCTTTCTTT
once	TRBD1	TRBV19	TRBJ1-5	CATTEQGKALLSNQPQHF	TGTGCCACTACTGAACAGGGGAAGGCCCTCCTTAGCAATCAGCCCCAGCATTTT
NA	NA	TRBV5-8	TRBJ1-5	CASPTGGSLNQPQHF	TGTGCCAGCCCTACAGGAGGGTCACTCAATCAGCCCCAGCATTTT
NA	TRBD1	TRBV28	TRBJ1-5	CASRGEIGQAYNNQPQHF	TGTGCCAGCAGGGGGGAAATCGGACAGGCTTACAACAATCAGCCCCAGCATTTT
NA	NA	TRBV18	TRBJ1-5	CASSPLPGLGQPQHF	TGTGCCAGCTCACCCCTGCCAGGCTTAGGTCAGCCCCAGCATTTT
NA	NA	TRBV2	TRBJ1-5	CASSGAGRQPQHF	TGTGCCAGCAGTGGGGCGGGGAGGCAGCCCCAGCATTTT
NA	TRBD1	TRBV9	TRBJ1-2	CASSVGAGQGAYGYTF	TGTGCCAGCAGCGTAGGGGCGGGACAGGGGGCCTATGGCTACACCTTC
few	TRBD2	TRBV28	TRBJ2-3	CASSLSTSGGAGDTQYF	TGTGCCAGCAGTTTATCGACTAGCGGGGGGGCAGGGGATACGCAGTATTTT
NA	NA	TRBV7-9	TRBJ1-1	CASSLGGGDDTEAFF	TGTGCCAGCAGCTTGGGTGGGGGCGATGACACTGAAGCTTTCTTT
NA	TRBD2	TRBV7-6	TRBJ2-3	CASSPRTSGTDTQYF	TGTGCCAGCAGCCCCCGGACTAGCGGCACAGATACGCAGTATTTT
NA	TRBD1	TRBV4-2	TRBJ2-7	CASSRDRVGNEQYF	TGTGCCAGCAGCCGGGACAGGGTGGGAAACGAGCAGTACTTC
NA	TRBD1	TRBV29-1	TRBJ2-2	CSVTLDRGNTGELFF	TGCAGCGTTACTCTCGACAGGGGGAACACCGGGGAGCTGTTTTTT
NA	NA	TRBV30	TRBJ2-3	CAWNPPSRGDTQYF	TGTGCCTGGAATCCCCCATCTCGAGGGGATACGCAGTATTTT